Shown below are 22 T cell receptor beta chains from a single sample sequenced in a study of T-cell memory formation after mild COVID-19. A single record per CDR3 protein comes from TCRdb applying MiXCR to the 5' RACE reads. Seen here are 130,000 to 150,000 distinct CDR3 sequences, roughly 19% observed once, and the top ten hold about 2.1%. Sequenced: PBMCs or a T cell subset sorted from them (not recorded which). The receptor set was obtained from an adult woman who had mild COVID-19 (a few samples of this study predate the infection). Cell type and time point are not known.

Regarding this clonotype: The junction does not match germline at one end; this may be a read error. The CDR3 reads CAGSPGQYYEQYF. For the CDR3, the DNA is TGTGCCGGCAGCCCGGGACAGTACTACGAGCAGTACTTC. This chain links TRBV12-3 or TRBV12-4 with TRBJ2-7; 7 bases map to TRBD1. The CDR3 sequence is 13 residues long.

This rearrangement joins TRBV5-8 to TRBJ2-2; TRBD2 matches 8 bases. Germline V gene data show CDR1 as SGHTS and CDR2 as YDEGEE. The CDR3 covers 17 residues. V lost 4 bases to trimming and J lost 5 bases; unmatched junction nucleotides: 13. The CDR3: CASSRGILAGMTGELFF. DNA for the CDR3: TGTGCCAGCAGCCGGGGAATTTTAGCGGGAATGACCGGGGAGCTGTTTTTT.

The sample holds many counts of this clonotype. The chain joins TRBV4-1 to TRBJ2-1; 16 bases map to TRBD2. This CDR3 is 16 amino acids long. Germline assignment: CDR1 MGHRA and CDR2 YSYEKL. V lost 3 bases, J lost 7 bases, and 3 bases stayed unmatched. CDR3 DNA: TGCGCCAGCAGCCAGGGGACTAGCGGGGGGGCAAATGAGCAGTTCTTC. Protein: CASSQGTSGGANEQFF.

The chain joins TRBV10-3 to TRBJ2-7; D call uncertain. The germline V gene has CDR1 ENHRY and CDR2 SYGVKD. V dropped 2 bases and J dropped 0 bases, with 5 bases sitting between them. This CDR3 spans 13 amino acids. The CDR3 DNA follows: TGTGCCATCAGTGAGGCAGGCTCCTACGAGCAGTACTTC. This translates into CAISEAGSYEQYF.

CDR3 in DNA: TGTGCCAGCAGCAAGGCGCCGACAGGGGATCCCACCGGGGAGCTGTTTTTT. Residues: CASSKAPTGDPTGELFF. This chain uses TRBV5-5 with TRBJ2-2, with 8 bases that match TRBD1. Germline CDR1 is SGHKS and CDR2 is YYEKEE (reference sequence). CDR3 length: 17 amino acids. Trimming cost V 4 bases and J 4 bases; bases outside gene matches: 12.

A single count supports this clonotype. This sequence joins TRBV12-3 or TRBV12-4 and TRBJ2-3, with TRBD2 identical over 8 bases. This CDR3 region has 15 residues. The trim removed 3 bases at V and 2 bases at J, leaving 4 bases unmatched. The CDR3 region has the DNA TGTGCCAGCAGTTTCGGGGGGGGTTTCACAGATACGCAGTATTTT. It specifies CASSFGGGFTDTQYF.

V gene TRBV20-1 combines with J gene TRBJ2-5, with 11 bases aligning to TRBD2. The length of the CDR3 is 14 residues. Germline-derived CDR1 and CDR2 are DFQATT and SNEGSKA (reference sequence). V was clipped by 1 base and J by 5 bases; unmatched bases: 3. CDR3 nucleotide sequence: TGCAGTGCTAGAGTTAGCGGGAGGGCGGAGACCCAGTACTTC. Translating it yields CSARVSGRAETQYF.

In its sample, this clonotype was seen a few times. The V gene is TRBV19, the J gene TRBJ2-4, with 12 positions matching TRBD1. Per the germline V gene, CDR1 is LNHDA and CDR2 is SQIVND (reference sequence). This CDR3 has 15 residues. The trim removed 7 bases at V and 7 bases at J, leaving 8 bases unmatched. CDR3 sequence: CASTLRDRGRNIQYF. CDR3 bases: TGTGCCAGTACCCTGCGGGACAGGGGGCGGAACATTCAGTACTTC.

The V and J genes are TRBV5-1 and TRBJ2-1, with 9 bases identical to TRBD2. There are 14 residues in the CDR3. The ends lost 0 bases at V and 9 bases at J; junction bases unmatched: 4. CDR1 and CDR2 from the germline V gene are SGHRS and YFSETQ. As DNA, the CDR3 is TGCGCCAGCAGCTTGGCTAGCGGGGCATCTGAGCAGTTCTTC. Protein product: CASSLASGASEQFF.

This chain's CDR3 is CASSFPDRGALNEKLFF. CDR3 nucleotides: TGTGCCAGCAGCTTTCCGGACAGGGGGGCGCTGAATGAAAAACTGTTTTTT. The rearrangement links TRBV7-8 to TRBJ1-4; 10 bases agree with TRBD1. Germline CDR1 and CDR2: SGHVS and FQNEAQ. Trimming at V came to 3 bases and at J to 5 bases, leaving 9 bases not matched to a gene. The CDR3 has 17 amino acids.

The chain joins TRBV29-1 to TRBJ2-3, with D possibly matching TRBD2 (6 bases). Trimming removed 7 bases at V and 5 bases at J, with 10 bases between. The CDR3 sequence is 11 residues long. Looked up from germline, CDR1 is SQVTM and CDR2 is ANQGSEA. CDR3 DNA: TGCAGCGGGAATAGCGGAGATACGCAGTATTTT. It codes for CSGNSGDTQYF.

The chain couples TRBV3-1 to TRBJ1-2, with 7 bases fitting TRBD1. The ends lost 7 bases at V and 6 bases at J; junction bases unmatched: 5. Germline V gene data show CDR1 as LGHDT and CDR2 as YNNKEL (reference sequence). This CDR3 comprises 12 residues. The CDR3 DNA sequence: TGTGCCAGCACCTCAGGGGGGGATGGCTACACCTTC. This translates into CASTSGGDGYTF. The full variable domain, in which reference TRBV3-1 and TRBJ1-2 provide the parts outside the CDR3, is DTAVSQTPKYLVTQMGNDKSIKCEQNLGHDTMYWYKQDSKKFLKIMFSYNNKELIINETVPNRFSPKSPDKAHLNLHINSLELGDSAVYFCASTSGGDGYTFGSGTRLTVV.

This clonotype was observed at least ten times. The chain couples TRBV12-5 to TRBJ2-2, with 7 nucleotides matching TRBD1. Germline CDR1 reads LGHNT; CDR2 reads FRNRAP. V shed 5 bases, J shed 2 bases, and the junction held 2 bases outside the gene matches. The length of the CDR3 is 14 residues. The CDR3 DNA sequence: TGTGCTAGTGGTCGGGACAGAAACACCGGGGAGCTGTTTTTT. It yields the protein CASGRDRNTGELFF.

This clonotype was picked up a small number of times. This CDR3 is CASSLRVQGNLYGYTF. The CDR3 bases are TGCGCCAGCAGCTTGCGAGTGCAGGGAAACCTCTATGGCTACACCTTC. The V call is TRBV5-1, the J call TRBJ1-2; D is possibly TRBD1 (5 bases). The ends were cut back, 1 base at V and 4 bases at J, with 17 bases in the middle. This CDR3 contains 16 residues. The V gene's germline CDR1 is SGHRS and CDR2 YFSETQ.

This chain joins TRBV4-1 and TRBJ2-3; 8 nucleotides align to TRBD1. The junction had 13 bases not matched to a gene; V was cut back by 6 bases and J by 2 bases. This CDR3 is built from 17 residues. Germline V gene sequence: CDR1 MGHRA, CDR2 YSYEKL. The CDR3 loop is CASSRDRTGRITDTQYF. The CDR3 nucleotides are TGCGCCAGCAGTCGTGACCGGACAGGGAGAATCACAGATACGCAGTATTTT.

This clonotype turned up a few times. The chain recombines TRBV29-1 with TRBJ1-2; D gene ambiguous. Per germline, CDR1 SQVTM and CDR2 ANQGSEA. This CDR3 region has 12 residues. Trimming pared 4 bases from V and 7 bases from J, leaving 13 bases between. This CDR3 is CSVVVGSSGYTF. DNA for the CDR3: TGCAGCGTTGTTGTGGGTTCGAGTGGCTACACCTTC.

CDR3 coding DNA: TGTGCCAGCACCTTGGGGCCCGGAGAGACCCAGTACTTC. This encodes CASTLGPGETQYF. V is TRBV7-2 and J is TRBJ2-5; a weak D match, TRBD1 (5 bases). The CDR3 sequence is 13 residues long. The V end was cut by 7 bases, the J end by 4 bases, with 13 bases between. Germline assignment: CDR1 SGHTA and CDR2 FQGNSA.

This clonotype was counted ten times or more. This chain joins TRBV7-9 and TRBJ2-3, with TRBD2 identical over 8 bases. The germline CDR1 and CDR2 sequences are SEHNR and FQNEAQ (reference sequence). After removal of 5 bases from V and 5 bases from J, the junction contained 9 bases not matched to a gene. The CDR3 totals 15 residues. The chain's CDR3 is CASSVSGGLRDTQYF. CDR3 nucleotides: TGTGCCAGCAGCGTCTCGGGGGGGCTAAGAGATACGCAGTATTTT.

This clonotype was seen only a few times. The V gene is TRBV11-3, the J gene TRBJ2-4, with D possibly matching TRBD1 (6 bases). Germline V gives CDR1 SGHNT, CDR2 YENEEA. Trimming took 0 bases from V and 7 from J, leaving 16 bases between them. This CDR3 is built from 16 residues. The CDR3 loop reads CASSLEDSRLWNIQYF. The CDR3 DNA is TGTGCCAGCAGCTTAGAGGACAGTCGGTTATGGAACATTCAGTACTTC.

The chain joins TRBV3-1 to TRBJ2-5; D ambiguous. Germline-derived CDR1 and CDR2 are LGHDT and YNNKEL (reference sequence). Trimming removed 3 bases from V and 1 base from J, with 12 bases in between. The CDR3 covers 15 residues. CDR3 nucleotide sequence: TGTGCCAGCAGCCAGATTCCCGGACCCCAAGAGACCCAGTACTTC. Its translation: CASSQIPGPQETQYF.

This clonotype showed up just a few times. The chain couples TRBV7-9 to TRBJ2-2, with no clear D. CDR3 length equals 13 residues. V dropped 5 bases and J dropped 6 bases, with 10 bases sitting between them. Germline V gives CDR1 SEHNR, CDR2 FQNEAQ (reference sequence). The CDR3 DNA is TGTGCCAGCAGCCCCAACTCGGCCGGGGAGCTGTTTTTT. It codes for CASSPNSAGELFF.

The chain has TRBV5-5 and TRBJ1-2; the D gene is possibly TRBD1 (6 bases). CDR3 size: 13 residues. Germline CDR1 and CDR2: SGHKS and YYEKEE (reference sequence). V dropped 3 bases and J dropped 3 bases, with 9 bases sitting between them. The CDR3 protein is CASSSRQDYGYTF. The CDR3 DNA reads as TGTGCCAGCAGCTCCCGACAGGACTATGGCTACACCTTC.